This TCR beta chain was identified during a study of regulatory T cells in long-lasting Graves disease. Overall study results and limits: Persistent disease was associated with favored TRBV28 usage and with favored use of TRBJ1-2 and TRBJ2-5. Whereas new patients shared some 990 public clonotypes, persistent patients shared more, at 2,500 to 3,500.

Sequencing libraries for TCR beta were prepared with iRepertoire HTBI primers and Arm-PCR of CDR3 regions. From the multiplex PCR reads, TCRdb called clonotypes with MiXCR, one entry per CDR3 protein. This sample carries some 320,000 distinct CDR3 sequences, roughly 18% of them seen once, and the ten largest clones take 35% to 45%. V gave up 5 bases and J gave up 5 bases; unmatched junction bases: 10. The CDR3 extends over 15 amino acids. This clonotype has ten or more counts. Its antigen is currently unknown. Time point indicated: newly diagnosed GD, antithyroid drugs for less than 3 months. TCR sequences were obtained from RNA taken from PBMCs.

The rearrangement links TRBV12-3 or TRBV12-4 to TRBJ1-1, with 8 bases fitting TRBD1. The sequence derives from a female donor with Graves disease. Material: peripheral blood mononuclear cells (PBMCs), obtained at new diagnosis, from a patient treated with antithyroid drugs. CDR3: CASSDDRGWLTEAFF. The CDR3 nucleotides read TGTGCCAGCAGTGATGACAGGGGTTGGTTGACTGAAGCTTTCTTT.